Listed below are T cell receptor beta chains from one sample, sequenced in a study of cytomegalovirus exposure and HLA in healthy donors. Repertoires were generated with immunoSEQ multiplex PCR, while TCRdb's copy carries only in-frame clones and drops some. The sample features around 140,000 clones, with around 0.96% in its top ten. Sample: PBMCs. The source of these receptors is a male donor in good health and CMV-seronegative. CDR3s include the opening cysteine and the closing phenylalanine or tryptophan. A D gene is named only where the DNA matches it firmly.

v_gene	d_gene	j_gene	CDR3nt	CDR3aa
TRBV18	TRBD1	TRBJ1-2	TGTGCCAGCTCCCGGACAGGCGATAACTATGGCTACACCTTC	CASSRTGDNYGYTF
TRBV15	TRBD2	TRBJ2-2	TGTGCCACCAGCAGGTGGGCGGGGGGGCCTAACACCGGGGAGCTGTTTTTT	CATSRWAGGPNTGELFF
TRBV7-6	NA	TRBJ1-1	TGTGCCAGCAGCCCAGGCCGGTCATCAACTGAAGCTTTCTTT	CASSPGRSSTEAFF
TRBV15	TRBD1	TRBJ1-1	TGTGCCACCAGCAGTCGTGACAGGGTTTACACTGAAGCTTTCTTT	CATSSRDRVYTEAFF
TRBV6-5	NA	TRBJ1-1	TGTGCCATCGGGGGAGGGGCCGCTGGCACTGAAGCTTTCTTT	CAIGGGAAGTEAFF
TRBV25-1	TRBD1	TRBJ1-1	TGTGCCAGCAGCGAACATTGGACAGGGAAAGTAACTGAAGCTTTCTTT	CASSEHWTGKVTEAFF
TRBV6-5	TRBD1	TRBJ1-5	TGTGCCAGCCAACCGGGACAGGGCAATCAGCCCCAGCATTTT	CASQPGQGNQPQHF
TRBV5-6	TRBD1	TRBJ1-1	TGTGCCAGCAGCCCGTCACAGGGGCCCACTGAAGCTTTCTTT	CASSPSQGPTEAFF
TRBV6-5	NA	TRBJ1-4	TGTGCCAGCAGTTATAATAGGGGTGAAAAACTGTTTTTT	CASSYNRGEKLFF
TRBV15	TRBD1	TRBJ2-1	TGTGCCACCAGCAGAGATGGGTCGGGACAGGGGTACAATGAGCAGTTCTTC	CATSRDGSGQGYNEQFF
TRBV2	NA	TRBJ1-5	TGTGCCAGCAGTGATCCGGGTTATAGCAATCAGCCCCAGCATTTT	CASSDPGYSNQPQHF
TRBV6-1	TRBD1	TRBJ2-7	TGTGCCAGCAGTGGGTTCCCGGGACAGGGCTACGAGCAGTACTTC	CASSGFPGQGYEQYF
TRBV30	NA	TRBJ1-5	TGTGCCTGGAGTGCAGGGGAGGGTCAGCCCCAGCATTTT	CAWSAGEGQPQHF
TRBV5-1	NA	TRBJ2-7	TGCGCCAGCAGCTTGGGGCAAGTCTACGAGCAGTACTTC	CASSLGQVYEQYF